These 30 T cell receptor beta chains share one sample of origin, sequenced in a study of T cells in Graves' hyperthyroidism and ophthalmopathy. TCR beta CDR3 region amplification was performed from RNA transcripts. TCR CDR3 regions were first amplified by RT-PCR with HTBI primers. MiXCR was run by TCRdb on the multiplex PCR reads, yielding one entry per CDR3 protein. Of hundreds of thousands of distinct CDR3 sequences listed, roughly 17% are singletons. Sample: blood. The origin of the receptors is a young woman with Graves' ophthalmopathy.

This clonotype was found many times. The CDR3, as DNA: TGTGCCATCGTAGGGCAGATGAACACTGAAGCTTTCTTT. Translation: CAIVGQMNTEAFF. V usage is TRBV10-3 and J usage is TRBJ1-1; the D is unclear. Germline CDR1 is ENHRY and CDR2 is SYGVKD. Deletions cut 8 bases from V and 0 bases from J, with 10 bases between. The CDR3 contains 13 residues.

Comments on this clonotype: Being one base from a much bigger clone, this may be a read error. The chain combines TRBV9 with TRBJ2-1; 12 bases map to TRBD2. The DNA end lines up better with TRBJ2-7; the J call may be wrong. Germline values: CDR1 SGDLS, CDR2 YYNGEE. The CDR3 loop spans 20 amino acids. The CDR3 spells CASSARTGSTSGGPYNEQYF. The CDR3 nucleotides are TGTGCCAGCAGCGCCCGGACAGGGTCAACTAGCGGGGGGCCCTACAATGAGCAGTACTTC.

This clonotype was counted ten times or more. The chain combines TRBV5-6 with TRBJ1-1; 9 nucleotides agree with TRBD1. Germline V lookup: CDR1 SGHDT, CDR2 YYEEEE. The V gene end was trimmed by 3 bases and the J gene end by 4 bases; junction bases not matched to a gene: 4. The CDR3 spans 14 residues. This CDR3 reads CASSWGTGFTEAFF. In DNA, the CDR3 is TGTGCCAGCAGCTGGGGGACAGGGTTCACTGAAGCTTTCTTT. Filled out from reference TRBV5-6 and TRBJ1-1, the complete variable domain reads DAGVTQSPTHLIKTRGQQVTLRCSPKSGHDTVSWYQQALGQGPQFIFQYYEEEERQRGNFPDRFSGHQFPNYSSELNVNALLLGDSALYLCASSWGTGFTEAFFGQGTRLTVV.

In this sample, this clonotype turned up many times. The chain couples TRBV18 to TRBJ2-7, with D possibly being TRBD1 (6 bases). The ends were cut back, 1 base at V and 3 bases at J, with 13 bases in the middle. The CDR3 is made up of 15 amino acids. Germline V gene lookup returns CDR1 KGHSH and CDR2 LQKENI. The CDR3 bases are TGTGCCAGCTCACCACTGACAGGAGAGTACTACGAGCAGTACTTC. It translates to CASSPLTGEYYEQYF.

This clonotype was found many times. The chain combines TRBV28 with TRBJ2-7; D perhaps matches TRBD1 (5 bases). The CDR3 is 14 residues long. The germline V gene has CDR1 MDHEN and CDR2 SYDVKM. Trimming stripped 10 bases from V and 1 base from J, with 17 bases between. This CDR3 reads CATKGATFSYEQYF. CDR3 bases: TGTGCCACAAAAGGGGCAACTTTTTCCTACGAGCAGTACTTC.

This clonotype was picked up many times. The V call is TRBV3-1, the J call TRBJ2-5; the match to TRBD1 covers 8 bases. Germline CDR1 reads LGHDT; CDR2 reads YNNKEL (reference sequence). The CDR3 loop spans 16 amino acids. The J segment lost 5 bases and the V segment lost 7 bases, leaving 15 bases of the junction unmatched. CDR3 residues: CASNFNPGQGPETQYF. DNA of the CDR3: TGTGCCAGCAACTTCAACCCCGGACAGGGACCCGAGACCCAGTACTTC.

This sequence joins TRBV4-1 and TRBJ2-7; D call uncertain. CDR1 MGHRA and CDR2 YSYEKL come from the germline V gene. This CDR3 comprises 14 residues. Trimming pared 5 bases from V and 1 base from J, leaving 12 bases between. Written as DNA, the CDR3 is TGCGCCAGCAGCTATACAATAGAGTCCTACGAGCAGTACTTC. Its translation: CASSYTIESYEQYF.

J is TRBJ2-1 and V is TRBV28; TRBD2 matches at 14 bases. From germline, CDR1 is MDHEN and CDR2 SYDVKM. The CDR3 has 18 amino acids. The V gene end was trimmed by 4 bases and the J gene end by 6 bases; junction bases not matched to a gene: 11. The chain's CDR3 is CASSSTSGTSGSPNEQFF. Here the CDR3 DNA reads TGTGCCAGCAGTTCAACTTCCGGGACTAGCGGGAGTCCCAATGAGCAGTTCTTC.

V is TRBV11-2 and J is TRBJ1-1, with D unresolved. CDR1 SGHAT and CDR2 FQNNGV come from the germline V gene. This CDR3 is 14 amino acids long. V was clipped by 1 base and J by 9 bases, with 15 bases between them. CDR3 nucleotide sequence: TGTGCCAGCAGCTTAGGTCCTTTAGCAGCGCAAGCTTTCTTT. This gives the protein CASSLGPLAAQAFF.

The sample holds many counts of this clonotype. The chain carries TRBV28 and TRBJ2-3; 7 nucleotides match TRBD1. Germline CDR1 and CDR2: MDHEN and SYDVKM. This CDR3 region has 15 residues. V was clipped by 5 bases and J by 2 bases; unmatched bases: 7. CDR3 DNA: TGTGCCAGCAGTCCCAGGACAGGAATCACAGATACGCAGTATTTT. It specifies CASSPRTGITDTQYF.

Note on this clonotype: A much bigger clone sits one base away, suggesting this may be a read error. The chain links TRBV2 to TRBJ2-1, with TRBD2 identical over 11 bases. Germline-derived CDR1 and CDR2 are SNHLY and FYNNEI. The CDR3 sequence is 15 residues long. DNA of the CDR3: TGTGCCGGCAGTGGTGGTAGCGGGGGGGCCTATGAGCAGTTCTTC. This codes for CAGSGGSGGAYEQFF.

The sample holds many counts of this clonotype. The V call is TRBV15, the J call TRBJ2-4, with D perhaps assigned TRBD1 or TRBD2 (5 bases each). This CDR3 contains 14 residues. Trimming pared 5 bases from V and 0 bases from J, leaving 8 bases between. CDR1 and CDR2 (germline): LNHNV, YYDKDF (reference sequence). CDR3 region: CATSGTPAKNIQYF. In DNA form, the CDR3 reads TGTGCCACCAGCGGGACCCCAGCCAAAAACATTCAGTACTTC.

Ten or more counts support this clonotype. The rearrangement joins TRBV6-1 to TRBJ1-1; no definite D call. Looked up from germline, CDR1 is MNHNS and CDR2 is SASEGT. The CDR3 consists of 13 residues. Trimming shortened V by 8 bases and J by 6 bases, and 16 bases separated the two germline ends. In nucleotides, the CDR3 is TGTGCCAGCGGACGTGAAGGTCCTGCTGAAGCTTTCTTT. Protein sequence: CASGREGPAEAFF.

About this clonotype: It may be a read error: a sequence one base away is much more abundant. The V gene is TRBV20-1, the J gene TRBJ2-4, with D perhaps TRBD2 (6 bases). Germline CDR1 is DFQATT and CDR2 is SNEGSKA (reference sequence). This CDR3 comprises 15 residues. V lost 3 bases and J lost 8, with 20 bases in between. The CDR3 DNA reads as TGCAGTGCTAGCGGGTCAGGTAGAGGGGAGGACATTCAGTACTTC. Translation gives CSASGSGRGEDIQYF.

This clonotype was picked up many times. The chain combines TRBV4-3 with TRBJ2-6; TRBD2 matches at 11 bases. Germline values: CDR1 LGHNA, CDR2 YSLEER. V trimming: 5 bases; J trimming: 0 bases; junction bases outside the gene matches: 0. There are 16 residues in the CDR3. CDR3 sequence: CASSGLAGSGANVLTF. CDR3 nucleotide sequence: TGCGCCAGCAGCGGACTAGCGGGCTCTGGGGCCAACGTCCTGACTTTC.

This clonotype was recorded at least ten times. This chain links TRBV20-1 with TRBJ2-7; D may be TRBD1 (6 bases). The CDR3 is 12 residues long. V was cut by 5 bases and J by 4 bases, with 12 bases left in between. The germline CDR1 and CDR2 sequences are DFQATT and SNEGSKA (reference sequence). The CDR3 sequence is CSASGHQYEQYF. For the CDR3, the DNA is TGCAGTGCTTCGGGACACCAATACGAGCAGTACTTC.

CDR3 protein: CASRSLVGPNNEQFF. The DNA of the CDR3 is TGCGCCAGCAGGTCCCTTGTAGGCCCAAACAATGAGCAGTTCTTC. This rearrangement joins TRBV10-2 to TRBJ2-1; D gene uncertain. CDR1 and CDR2 (germline): WSHSY, SAAADI. The CDR3 has 15 amino acids. The V end lost 6 bases, the J end lost 5 bases, and 17 bases lay between the germline ends.

V gene TRBV6-5 combines with J gene TRBJ1-1; D is perhaps TRBD1 (5 bases). Trimming pared 2 bases from V and 3 bases from J, leaving 7 bases between. Germline V lookup: CDR1 MNHEY, CDR2 SVGAGI. There are 13 residues in the CDR3. The CDR3 loop is CASSYMGDTEAFF. The CDR3 DNA is TGTGCCAGCAGTTACATGGGGGACACTGAAGCTTTCTTT.

This clonotype was detected a few times. The chain couples TRBV5-1 to TRBJ2-7; a possible D gene is TRBD1 (5 bases). CDR1 SGHRS and CDR2 YFSETQ come from the germline V gene. The CDR3 totals 14 residues. V lost 5 bases to trimming and J lost 0 bases, with 12 bases between them. This CDR3 is CASRQGFSSYEQYF. The DNA of the CDR3 is TGCGCCAGCAGGCAGGGCTTCAGCTCCTACGAGCAGTACTTC.

In its sample, this clonotype was seen many times. The chain joins TRBV27 to TRBJ2-7, with 7 bases that match TRBD2. Germline loops: CDR1 MNHEY, CDR2 SMNVEV (reference sequence). The trim removed 6 bases at V and 4 bases at J, leaving 9 bases unmatched. CDR3 size: 14 residues. DNA for the CDR3: TGTGCCAGCAGCGCCGGGGGGTTCAGATACGAGCAGTACTTC. Amino acid sequence: CASSAGGFRYEQYF.

This clonotype came up many times. V gene TRBV15 combines with J gene TRBJ1-4, with 8 bases that match TRBD1. Per the germline V gene, CDR1 is LNHNV and CDR2 is YYDKDF (reference sequence). CDR3 length equals 16 residues. V lost 1 base to trimming and J lost 5 bases; unmatched junction nucleotides: 6. The CDR3 loop reads CATSRGRQGQNEKLFF. CDR3 bases: TGTGCCACCAGCAGAGGCAGACAGGGGCAAAATGAAAAACTGTTTTTT.

This clonotype was recorded many times. The rearrangement links TRBV4-2 to TRBJ1-2, with a possible D match to TRBD1 (5 bases). Germline V lookup: CDR1 LGHNA, CDR2 YNFKEQ. Trimming pared 0 bases from V and 6 bases from J, leaving 14 bases between. This CDR3 is built from 15 residues. The CDR3 bases are TGTGCCAGCAGCCAAGATCTCCGGCAGGGAGATGGCTACACCTTC. Its translation: CASSQDLRQGDGYTF.

This clonotype was seen many times. J is TRBJ1-4 and V is TRBV4-2, with TRBD1 as a possible D gene (5 bases). Germline V CDR1 and CDR2: LGHNA, YNFKEQ. The CDR3 spans 14 residues. Trimming pared 0 bases from V and 8 bases from J, leaving 10 bases between. The CDR3 nucleotides read TGTGCCAGCAGCCAAGAAGACAGAGAAGAAAAACTGTTTTTT. This translates into CASSQEDREEKLFF.

In this sample, this clonotype turned up many times. The genes are TRBV7-8 and TRBJ1-1, with D unclear. Germline loops: CDR1 SGHVS, CDR2 FQNEAQ. Between the trimmed V and J ends, which lost 1 base and 0 bases, there was a span of 6 bases. The CDR3 totals 14 residues. CDR3 region: CASSLGELNTEAFF. In nucleotides, the CDR3 is TGTGCCAGCAGCTTAGGGGAACTGAACACTGAAGCTTTCTTT.

This clonotype was found many times. The chain combines TRBV7-3 with TRBJ1-1; the D gene is possibly TRBD1 (6 bases). The V and J ends lost 2 bases and 1 base respectively, with 11 bases between them. The CDR3 runs 15 residues. From germline, CDR1 is SGHTA and CDR2 FQGTGA. CDR3 in amino acids: CASSLQGSANTEAFF. The CDR3 coding sequence is TGTGCCAGCAGCTTACAGGGGTCCGCGAACACTGAAGCTTTCTTT. Complete variable domain (other parts from reference TRBV7-3 and TRBJ1-1): GAGVSQTPSNKVTEKGKYVELRCDPISGHTALYWYRQSLGQGPEFLIYFQGTGAADDSGLPNDRFFAVRPEGSVSTLKIQRTERGDSAVYLCASSLQGSANTEAFFGQGTRLTVV.

Regarding this clonotype: Sequence at one end of the junction differs from germline and may be a read error. The rearrangement links TRBV20-1 to TRBJ1-2, with D possibly being TRBD1 (5 bases). There are 13 residues in the CDR3. Germline-derived CDR1 and CDR2 are DFQATT and SNEGSKA (reference sequence). The CDR3 sequence is CSARVGEGYGYTF. Written as DNA, the CDR3 is TGCAGTGCTAGAGTGGGGGAAGGGTATGGTTACACCTTC.

The chain links TRBV7-9 to TRBJ2-5; D possibly corresponds to TRBD2 (7 bases). Deletions cut 6 bases from V and 7 bases from J, with 21 bases between. The V gene's germline CDR1 is SEHNR and CDR2 FQNEAQ (reference sequence). This CDR3 region has 15 residues. CDR3 nucleotides: TGTGCCAGCAGTATTGGGGGGGGCTTGGTAGGGACCCAGTACTTC. Its protein product is CASSIGGGLVGTQYF.

This clonotype came up a few times. The chain employs TRBV25-1 and TRBJ2-4; 7 nucleotides line up with TRBD2. The trim removed 1 base at V and 8 bases at J, leaving 5 bases unmatched. CDR1 is MGHDK, CDR2 SYGVNS, per germline. The CDR3 totals 14 residues. The CDR3 DNA is TGTGCCAGCAGTGAATTACGGGGAGGGGACATTCAGTACTTC. Amino acid sequence: CASSELRGGDIQYF.

This clonotype was observed many times. V usage is TRBV5-1 and J usage is TRBJ1-1; 7 bases fit TRBD1. Germline V CDR1 and CDR2: SGHRS, YFSETQ. The CDR3 loop spans 14 amino acids. V lost 4 bases, J lost 4 bases, and 7 bases stayed unmatched. CDR3 protein: CASSTTGSRTEAFF. The CDR3 DNA is TGCGCCAGCAGCACGACAGGGTCGCGCACTGAAGCTTTCTTT.

The DNA of the CDR3 is TGTGCCAGCAGTTACGGGACAGGGGTGACTGAAGCTTTCTTT. Its translation: CASSYGTGVTEAFF. The V gene is TRBV6-2 or TRBV6-3, the J gene TRBJ1-1; 10 bases align to TRBD1. J gave up 5 bases and V 2 bases, and 2 bases lay outside the gene matches. This CDR3 spans 14 amino acids. CDR1 is MNHEY, CDR2 SVGEGT, per germline.